The rows below give T cell receptor beta chains drawn from one sample of a study of blood T cells in healthy people across ages. TCRdb re-called the 5' RACE reads with MiXCR, one entry per CDR3 protein. The repertoire holds fewer than 1,200,000 distinct CDR3 sequences, with under 30% as singletons. This sample was also put to use in a study of T cells of mothers and their children.

Material: blood. These receptors originate from a girl aged 2 to 9 in good health. Both conserved end residues are part of each CDR3. D genes are given only for firm matches.

v_gene: TRBV28
j_gene: TRBJ1-5
d_gene: NA
CDR3aa: CASKVDWESNQPQHF

v_gene: TRBV5-4
j_gene: TRBJ1-1
d_gene: TRBD1
CDR3aa: CASSSPGQAGTEAFF

v_gene: TRBV11-2
j_gene: TRBJ2-1
d_gene: NA
CDR3aa: CASSFWGRYQNNEQFF

v_gene: TRBV12-3/TRBV12-4
j_gene: TRBJ2-1
d_gene: NA
CDR3aa: CASSQYSSYNEQFF

v_gene: TRBV24-1
j_gene: TRBJ2-1
d_gene: TRBD2
CDR3aa: CATRKGASGSNEQFF

v_gene: TRBV6-6
j_gene: TRBJ1-5
d_gene: NA
CDR3aa: CASTVAGDQPQHF

v_gene: TRBV20-1
j_gene: TRBJ1-1
d_gene: NA
CDR3aa: CSAMTGILTEAFF

v_gene: TRBV6-2/TRBV6-3
j_gene: TRBJ2-1
d_gene: NA
CDR3aa: CASSGVAGNEQFF

v_gene: TRBV28
j_gene: TRBJ2-3
d_gene: NA
CDR3aa: CASSYTGSGTDTQYF

v_gene: TRBV4-1
j_gene: TRBJ2-2
d_gene: NA
CDR3aa: CASSQLDRDTGELFF

v_gene: TRBV28
j_gene: TRBJ1-6
d_gene: TRBD1
CDR3aa: CASSFTGGDSPLHF

v_gene: TRBV6-5
j_gene: TRBJ2-7
d_gene: TRBD2
CDR3aa: CASTFRSGLSGLYEQYF

v_gene: TRBV29-1
j_gene: NA
d_gene: NA
CDR3aa: CSVPLHAGKYNEQFF

v_gene: TRBV29-1
j_gene: NA
d_gene: TRBD1
CDR3aa: CSVTLVPGQGVPYEQYF

v_gene: TRBV6-5
j_gene: TRBJ1-1
d_gene: NA
CDR3aa: CASSPPMENTEAFF